Listed below are T cell receptor beta chains from one sample, sequenced in a study of T-cell reconstitution after alpha-beta-depleted transplantation in children. A single record per CDR3 protein comes from TCRdb applying MiXCR to the PCR reads. This table holds 65,000 to 75,000 distinct CDR3 sequences, roughly 4.9% found once. Material: PBMCs, mostly from graft donor cells, obtained 180 days after TCRalphabeta/CD19-depleted stem cell transplant. These receptor sequences come from a boy younger than two who had a stem cell transplant for acute myeloid leukemia, so the T cells may come from the graft donor. Each CDR3 is given without its conserved first and last residue.

ATQGPGLRAF TRBJ1-1 TRBV15
ATGPNSNQPQH TRBJ1-5 TRBV19
ASSWPGDTEAF TRBJ1-1 TRBV5-1
ASSLTSGVRETQY TRBJ2-5 TRBV7-3
ASCQEGFLAGRADTQY TRBJ2-3 TRBV3-1
ASSRLTGADHIQY TRBJ2-4 TRBV5-6
ASSEGAFPYEQY TRBJ2-7 TRBV12-3/TRBV12-4
ASSQETAQETQY TRBJ2-5 TRBV4-3
ASSPSNSYNEQF TRBJ2-1 TRBV6-1
ASSPLMWFANTGELF TRBJ2-2 TRBV9
ASSFPRGTNNSPLH TRBJ1-6 TRBV28
ASTDERGPYEQY TRBJ2-7 TRBV12-3/TRBV12-4
ASSRVGAGFDEQF TRBJ2-1 TRBV6-2/TRBV6-3
ASSQDQVAGEQF TRBJ2-1 TRBV4-3
SATGTAGYT TRBJ1-2 TRBV20-1
ASSLRRVNTGELF TRBJ2-2 TRBV7-9
ASSYLGRTDTQY TRBJ2-3 TRBV6-9